This record concerns one T cell receptor (beta chain) sequence. The entry originates in a study of T cells in Graves' hyperthyroidism and ophthalmopathy. For the study at large: The authors collected peripheral blood at initial diagnosis, before any treatment.

The length of the CDR3 is 14 residues. CDR1 is SGHRS, CDR2 YFSETQ, per germline. V was shortened by 4 bases and J by 10 bases, with 17 bases between the two germline ends. TCR beta CDR3 regions were amplified from RNA transcripts. The study used the HTBI primer set for a first-round RT-PCR of the TCR CDR3. TCRdb re-derived calls from the multiplex PCR reads in MiXCR, one entry per CDR3 protein. The sample includes almost 500,000 distinct CDR3 sequences, approximately 23% of them seen just once. Input material: blood. This clonotype was obtained from a woman in her 70s with Graves' ophthalmopathy. The chain carries TRBV5-1 and TRBJ1-4; D possibly corresponds to TRBD1 (5 bases). CDR3 sequence (DNA): TGCGCCAGCAGCCCGACGGGGACTCATGGAAAACTGTTTTTT. It codes for CASSPTGTHGKLFF.